Below, 3 T cell receptor beta chains from the same sample are listed, as sequenced in a study of blood T cell repertoires in COVID-19. Generated by immunoSEQ multiplex PCR, the TCRdb table keeps only in-frame clones and is missing some. The data contain about 270,000 clones, 83% of them singletons. Sequenced sample: peripheral blood. Source of these receptors: a woman in her forties or fifties who had recovered from COVID-19.

This chain joins TRBV6-5 and TRBJ1-5, with TRBD1 as a possible D gene (6 bases). The V gene's germline CDR1 is MNHEY and CDR2 SVGAGI. V was pared by 2 bases and J by 2 bases, with 10 bases between. CDR3 length equals 15 residues. For the CDR3, the DNA is TGTGCCAGCAGTTACCGGGGGGCGCGCAATCAGCCCCAGCATTTT. Translation: CASSYRGARNQPQHF.

This chain links TRBV4-1 with TRBJ2-7, with TRBD2 identical over 11 bases. The CDR3 is 19 residues long. V lost 1 base and J lost 2; bases outside the gene matches: 13. The germline V gene encodes CDR1 MGHRA and CDR2 YSYEKL. CDR3 amino acids: CASSQGSPLAGGRTYEQYF. CDR3 bases: TGCGCCAGCAGCCAAGGAAGTCCCCTAGCGGGGGGCCGAACCTACGAGCAGTACTTC.

This clone appeared a single time. The rearrangement joins TRBV5-4 to TRBJ2-2; 13 nucleotides line up with TRBD2. The junction had 9 bases not matched to a gene; V was cut back by 0 bases and J by 7 bases. Germline CDR1 and CDR2: SGHNT and YYREEE (reference sequence). This CDR3 is built from 18 residues. The CDR3 loop is CASSLGTSGGPGGGELFF. CDR3 DNA sequence: TGTGCCAGCAGCTTGGGGACTAGCGGGGGTCCGGGTGGCGGGGAGCTGTTTTTT.